This entry lists 19 T cell receptor beta chains sequenced from one sample in a study of Tregs in tolerant kidney transplant recipients. Recipients received nonmyeloablative bone marrow transplants from related graft donors, with transient mixed chimerism. The method was immunoSEQ multiplex PCR; TCRdb's version includes in-frame clones alone and lacks a portion of them. Of tens of thousands of clones listed, about 91% are singletons. The sequencing here drew on CD4+ T cells from blood (PBMCs), taken 24 months after the transplant. The receptors shown here come from a human patient who received a combined kidney and bone marrow transplant. Some of these T cells may belong to the graft donor.

The rearrangement uses TRBV6-1 and TRBJ2-1, with TRBD1 identical over 12 bases. The CDR3 has 15 residues. Germline trimming cut 7 bases from V and 10 bases from J; bases unmatched to any gene: 11. Germline V gene sequence: CDR1 MNHNS, CDR2 SASEGT. CDR3 loop: CASNIRDRGRGEQFF. For the CDR3, the DNA is TGTGCCAGCAACATCCGGGACAGGGGGCGCGGGGAGCAGTTCTTC.

This chain uses TRBV15 with TRBJ1-2, with TRBD1 identical over 8 bases. Trimming took 5 bases from V and 1 from J; bases not matched to a gene: 15. This CDR3 spans 18 amino acids. Germline V CDR1 and CDR2: LNHNV, YYDKDF (reference sequence). CDR3 nucleotides: TGTGCCACCAGCCCCCAGACAGGGGCTAGTATAATTAACTATGGCTACACCTTC. It encodes CATSPQTGASIINYGYTF. Combining the CDR3 with reference TRBV15 and TRBJ1-2 gives the whole variable domain DAMVIQNPRYQVTQFGKPVTLSCSQTLNHNVMYWYQQKSSQAPKLLFHYYDKDFNNEADTPDNFQSRRPNTSFCFLDIRSPGLGDTAMYLCATSPQTGASIINYGYTFGSGTRLTVV.

As DNA, the CDR3 is TGTGCCAGCAGCTTGAGGGGACAGGGGAACACAGATACGCAGTATTTT. This encodes CASSLRGQGNTDTQYF. The rearrangement links TRBV11-2 to TRBJ2-3; 10 bases are a match to TRBD1. J gave up 2 bases and V 3 bases, and 5 bases lay outside the gene matches. This CDR3 comprises 16 residues. CDR1 is SGHAT and CDR2 is FQNNGV in the germline V gene.

The chain carries TRBV5-4 and TRBJ1-2, with 10 bases fitting TRBD1. The germline V gene has CDR1 SGHNT and CDR2 YYREEE (reference sequence). The CDR3 has 14 amino acids. Trimming removed 3 bases from V and 5 bases from J; junction bases left unmatched: 4. In nucleotides, the CDR3 is TGTGCCAGCAGCTGGACAGGGGGTCAATATGGCTACACCTTC. As protein: CASSWTGGQYGYTF.

The rearrangement links TRBV19 to TRBJ1-2; 8 bases fit TRBD1. The V and J ends lost 5 bases and 10 bases, in that order; junction bases with no gene match: 6. Germline V gives CDR1 LNHDA, CDR2 SQIVND (reference sequence). The CDR3 totals 12 residues. CDR3 amino acids: CASSGQGFVYTF. In nucleotides, the CDR3 is TGTGCCAGTAGTGGACAGGGATTTGTCTACACCTTC. Looking up the rest from reference TRBV19 and TRBJ1-2 gives the full variable domain: DGGITQSPKYLFRKEGQNVTLSCEQNLNHDAMYWYRQDPGQGLRLIYYSQIVNDFQKGDIAEGYSVSREKKESFPLTVTSAQKNPTAFYLCASSGQGFVYTFGSGTRLTVV.

The chain uses TRBV7-8 and TRBJ1-2; no clear D. CDR1 is SGHVS, CDR2 FQNEAQ, per germline. The CDR3 spans 18 residues. V lost 2 bases and J lost 2, with 21 bases in between. Here the CDR3 reads CASSLLIIPGLANYGYTF. CDR3 coding DNA: TGTGCCAGCAGCTTACTAATTATACCTGGCTTAGCAAACTATGGCTACACCTTC.

The rearrangement uses TRBV5-6 and TRBJ1-1; 8 nucleotides line up with TRBD1. Germline V lookup: CDR1 SGHDT, CDR2 YYEEEE. This CDR3 comprises 13 residues. J lost 10 bases, V lost 0 bases, and 5 bases had no gene match. The CDR3 reads CASSLATGAVAFF. The CDR3 bases are TGTGCCAGCAGCTTGGCGACAGGGGCTGTAGCTTTCTTT.

The V and J genes are TRBV7-2 and TRBJ2-7; D not certain. The CDR3 covers 16 residues. Trimming took off 0 bases at V and 2 bases at J, with 14 bases between the two ends. The germline V gene has CDR1 SGHTA and CDR2 FQGNSA. CDR3 sequence reads: CASSLARLRRPYEQYF. The CDR3 nucleotides are TGTGCCAGCAGCTTAGCGCGGCTAAGGCGGCCCTACGAGCAGTACTTC.

V gene TRBV28 combines with J gene TRBJ1-1; TRBD1 agrees at 7 bases. The V and J ends lost 6 bases and 4 bases, in that order; junction bases with no gene match: 14. CDR3 length: 16 amino acids. From germline, CDR1 is MDHEN and CDR2 SYDVKM. CDR3 nucleotides: TGTGCCAGCAGCCCATCCCAGGGGGGAGGACGCACTGAAGCTTTCTTT. Translation: CASSPSQGGGRTEAFF.

Only a few counts were recorded for this clone. V is TRBV6-5 and J is TRBJ2-5, with 8 bases aligning to TRBD1. Trimming removed 6 bases from V and 5 bases from J; junction bases left unmatched: 8. CDR3 length: 14 residues. Germline V gene sequence: CDR1 MNHEY, CDR2 SVGAGI. CDR3 in amino acids: CASSWGSGGETQYF. The DNA for the CDR3 is TGTGCCAGCAGCTGGGGGTCAGGGGGCGAGACCCAGTACTTC.

The J gene is TRBJ2-3, the V gene TRBV7-3; D gene ambiguous. This CDR3 spans 13 amino acids. Germline V gene sequence: CDR1 SGHTA, CDR2 FQGTGA. Deletions cut 4 bases from V and 2 bases from J, with 7 bases between. CDR3 DNA: TGTGCCAGCAGCTACGGTCACACAGATACGCAGTATTTT. Encoded protein: CASSYGHTDTQYF.

J is TRBJ2-1 and V is TRBV7-8; D not resolved. CDR3 length: 14 residues. V was pared by 2 bases and J by 3 bases, with 8 bases between. Germline-derived CDR1 and CDR2 are SGHVS and FQNEAQ. The CDR3 nucleotides are TGTGCCAGCAGCTTATCTGTCTTCTACAATGAGCAGTTCTTC. Amino acid sequence: CASSLSVFYNEQFF.

The chain combines TRBV6-5 with TRBJ1-2, with unresolved D. V dropped 0 bases and J dropped 8 bases, with 13 bases sitting between them. Per the germline V gene, CDR1 is MNHEY and CDR2 is SVGAGI. The CDR3 runs to 14 residues. The CDR3 here is CASSYSLNARGYTF. The CDR3 DNA reads as TGTGCCAGCAGTTACTCATTGAACGCGCGGGGCTACACCTTC.

This chain connects TRBV27 to TRBJ2-3; the D gene is possibly TRBD1 (5 bases). CDR1 is MNHEY, CDR2 SMNVEV, per germline (reference sequence). CDR3 length: 15 residues. V was pared by 4 bases and J by 3 bases, with 14 bases between. The CDR3 region has the DNA TGTGCCAGCAGTTATTCGAACAGGAAAACAGATACGCAGTATTTT. Translation: CASSYSNRKTDTQYF.

V gene TRBV19 combines with J gene TRBJ2-5, with 7 positions matching TRBD1. With 6 bases clipped from V and 5 bases from J, the junction kept 6 bases outside the gene matches. Germline CDR1 and CDR2: LNHDA and SQIVND (reference sequence). This CDR3 region has 13 residues. In DNA, the CDR3 is TGTGCCAGTAGCTCGGACAGGCAGGAGACCCAGTACTTC. It is translated as CASSSDRQETQYF.

CDR3 nucleotide sequence: TGTGCCAGCGGGCGGACAGGAGGTGGCTACACCTTC. It specifies CASGRTGGGYTF. This chain joins TRBV7-6 and TRBJ1-2; 7 nucleotides align to TRBD1. V dropped 8 bases and J dropped 7; count of bases not matched to a gene: 7. Germline V CDR1 and CDR2: SGHVS, FNYEAQ. The CDR3 runs to 12 residues.

This sequence joins TRBV7-9 and TRBJ2-1, with 9 bases fitting TRBD1. CDR3 size: 14 residues. Germline CDR1 reads SEHNR; CDR2 reads FQNEAQ (reference sequence). J gave up 9 bases and V 7 bases, and 10 bases lay outside the gene matches. The CDR3, as DNA: TGTGCCAGCACCTCGGGACAGGGAATTGGTGAGCAGTTCTTC. Translation gives CASTSGQGIGEQFF.

The chain employs TRBV6-1 and TRBJ2-1; 11 bases are shared with TRBD2. The CDR3 spans 15 residues. Unmatched junction bases numbered 8, after V lost 4 bases and J lost 9 bases. Germline loops: CDR1 MNHNS, CDR2 SASEGT. The CDR3 DNA sequence: TGTGCCAGCAGTGTGTCGGTAGCGGGAGGGGGTGAGCAGTTCTTC. Translating gives CASSVSVAGGGEQFF.

The gene calls are TRBV9 and TRBJ1-1; a weak D match, TRBD1 (6 bases). The CDR3 spans 14 residues. In germline, CDR1 is SGDLS, CDR2 YYNGEE. The ends were cut back, 3 bases at V and 3 bases at J, with 12 bases in the middle. CDR3 loop: CASSEYRVDTEAFF. The DNA for the CDR3 is TGTGCCAGCAGCGAATACAGGGTCGACACTGAAGCTTTCTTT.